The clone carrying this TCR beta chain was counted only a few times. Its antigen is unknown. Individual cDNA molecules were tagged with unique molecular identifiers. TCRdb re-called the 5' RACE reads with MiXCR, one entry per CDR3 protein. The sample lists 97,000 or so distinct CDR3 sequences, 10% to 15% occurring once. These data are taken from a study of early T cells in non-severe SARS-CoV-2 infection. Across the study: Sequencing was performed on bulk RNA from unsorted whole blood, leaving chains unpaired.

Regarding the study as a whole: Anti-spike CD8 responses were favored in VDJdb matching, and private and CD4 specificities were missed.

This clonotype originated in an adult who was a healthcare worker with PCR-confirmed SARS-CoV-2 infection or an uninfected control (not recorded which). The sample was whole blood.

CDR3 in amino acids: CASSLGHGGANVLTF. The CDR3 DNA reads as TGCGCCAGCAGCCTGGGTCATGGCGGGGCCAACGTCCTGACTTTC. The rearrangement links TRBV4-1 to TRBJ2-6; unclear D gene. Looked up from germline, CDR1 is MGHRA and CDR2 is YSYEKL. V lost 4 bases to trimming and J lost 4 bases, with 11 bases between them. The CDR3 runs 15 residues.